This entry lists 28 T cell receptor beta chains sequenced from one sample in a study of T cells after yellow fever vaccination. A single record per CDR3 protein comes from TCRdb applying MiXCR to the 5' RACE reads. Of 500,000 to 650,000 distinct CDR3 sequences in the sample, around a sixth were seen once. The sample in question was PBMCs, obtained 4 to 5 days after the first yellow fever vaccination. These receptors were collected from a man aged 18 to 29 who received the YFV17D yellow fever vaccine.

This sequence joins TRBV7-2 and TRBJ1-5; unclear D gene. With 1 base removed from V and 8 bases from J, the gap between germline ends came to 15 bases. Germline CDR1 SGHTA, CDR2 FQGNSA. CDR3 size: 15 residues. The CDR3 region has the DNA TGTGCCAGCAGCTTAGAACCGCCTCTTAGGGAGCCCCAGCATTTT. Translated: CASSLEPPLREPQHF.

This clonotype has a count of ten or more. This chain connects TRBV5-1 to TRBJ2-3, with D possibly matching TRBD2 (7 bases). The CDR3 is 14 residues long. Germline CDR1 reads SGHRS; CDR2 reads YFSETQ. V dropped 4 bases and J dropped 4 bases, with 13 bases sitting between them. Here the CDR3 reads CASSMGGPADTQYF. DNA for the CDR3: TGCGCCAGCAGCATGGGGGGGCCGGCAGATACGCAGTATTTT.

This clonotype was observed a handful of times. The rearrangement uses TRBV12-3 or TRBV12-4 and TRBJ2-6; a weak D match, TRBD2 (7 bases). V was cut by 7 bases and J by 2 bases, with 15 bases left in between. CDR3 length: 16 amino acids. The CDR3 protein is CASTLGGAPGANVLTF. CDR3 in DNA: TGTGCCAGCACCTTAGGGGGGGCCCCTGGGGCCAACGTCCTGACTTTC.

The rearrangement links TRBV6-1 to TRBJ1-1; D uncertain. V dropped 6 bases and J dropped 7 bases, with 18 bases sitting between them. The CDR3 has 14 amino acids. CDR1 is MNHNS, CDR2 SASEGT, per germline. The CDR3 DNA is TGTGCCAGCAGCGTACCGCGTGGGCAGGATGAAGCTTTCTTT. It is translated as CASSVPRGQDEAFF.

This clonotype was seen only a few times. The chain is built from TRBV24-1 and TRBJ1-1, with D maybe TRBD1 (5 bases). Trimming shortened V by 8 bases and J by 3 bases, and 18 bases separated the two germline ends. The CDR3 contains 15 residues. Germline-derived CDR1 and CDR2 are KGHDR and SFDVKD. CDR3 amino acids: CATKGTANPHTEAFF. CDR3 in DNA: TGTGCCACCAAGGGGACCGCAAATCCTCACACTGAAGCTTTCTTT.

The chain carries TRBV7-8 and TRBJ2-3; 7 bases line up with TRBD2. CDR1 is SGHVS, CDR2 FQNEAQ, per germline. This CDR3 region has 16 residues. J gave up 1 base and V 3 bases, and 7 bases lay outside the gene matches. This chain's CDR3 is CASSLAAGMGTDTQYF. The CDR3 coding sequence is TGTGCCAGCAGCTTGGCAGCGGGAATGGGCACAGATACGCAGTATTTT.

This clonotype was seen more than once but under ten times. The V and J genes are TRBV4-2 and TRBJ2-5, with 11 bases aligning to TRBD2. CDR3 length: 16 amino acids. In germline, CDR1 is LGHNA, CDR2 YNFKEQ. V gave up 2 bases and J gave up 0 bases; unmatched junction bases: 2. In DNA, the CDR3 is TGTGCCAGCAGCCAACTAGCGGGGGGTTACCAAGAGACCCAGTACTTC. Protein: CASSQLAGGYQETQYF.

This clonotype came up a few times. The chain uses TRBV4-3 and TRBJ1-5; 9 bases align to TRBD1. V trimming: 0 bases; J trimming: 9 bases; junction bases outside the gene matches: 3. The CDR3 is 14 amino acids. Germline V gives CDR1 LGHNA, CDR2 YSLEER. The CDR3 nucleotides are TGCGCCAGCAGCCAAGAGGACAGGGGTCGGCCCCAGCATTTT. Its translation: CASSQEDRGRPQHF.

This clonotype was observed a handful of times. V gene TRBV7-3 combines with J gene TRBJ2-2, with D tentatively TRBD1 (5 bases). CDR3 length equals 15 residues. Looked up from germline, CDR1 is SGHTA and CDR2 is FQGTGA. V lost 2 bases to trimming and J lost 6 bases, with 13 bases between them. CDR3 DNA: TGTGCCAGCAGCTTAGAAGCTACAGGACCCGGGGAGCTGTTTTTT. The encoded protein is CASSLEATGPGELFF.

V usage is TRBV29-1 and J usage is TRBJ1-5, with a possible D match to TRBD1 (6 bases). CDR3 length: 12 residues. Germline CDR1 is SQVTM and CDR2 is ANQGSEA. Trimming left V 6 bases short and J 6 bases short, with 12 bases between. This CDR3 is CSVSGGGQPQHF. In DNA form, the CDR3 reads TGCAGCGTGTCTGGGGGCGGTCAGCCCCAGCATTTT.

At least ten counts were recorded for this clonotype. As DNA, the CDR3 is TGTGCCAGCAGTCTTTTGGGGGGCCAAGAGACCCAGTACTTC. Protein sequence: CASSLLGGQETQYF. The gene calls are TRBV12-3 or TRBV12-4 and TRBJ2-5, with a weak D call TRBD2 (6 bases). The CDR3 has 14 residues. Deletions cut 5 bases from V and 1 base from J, with 11 bases between.

At least ten counts were recorded for this clonotype. The chain uses TRBV7-2 and TRBJ2-3; D is undetermined. The CDR3 extends over 15 amino acids. Deletions cut 2 bases from V and 2 bases from J, with 11 bases between. Per the germline V gene, CDR1 is SGHTA and CDR2 is FQGNSA. CDR3 loop: CASSLSLTNTDTQYF. In DNA form, the CDR3 reads TGTGCCAGCAGCTTATCTCTAACCAACACAGATACGCAGTATTTT. Full variable domain (outside the CDR3, taken from reference TRBV7-2 and TRBJ2-3): GAGVSQSPSNKVTEKGKDVELRCDPISGHTALYWYRQSLGQGLEFLIYFQGNSAPDKSGLPSDRFSAERTGGSVSTLTIQRTQQEDSAVYLCASSLSLTNTDTQYFGPGTRLTVL.

The J gene is TRBJ1-3, the V gene TRBV7-8; tentatively, D is TRBD1 (6 bases). The germline gives CDR1 SGHVS, CDR2 FQNEAQ. V lost 0 bases to trimming and J lost 0 bases, with 12 bases between them. This CDR3 region has 17 residues. In nucleotides, the CDR3 is TGTGCCAGCAGCTTAGCAAGGGGGTACTCCTCTGGAAACACCATATATTTT. The encoded protein is CASSLARGYSSGNTIYF. Full variable domain (rest looked up from reference TRBV7-8 and TRBJ1-3): GAGVSQSPRYKVAKRGQDVALRCDPISGHVSLFWYQQALGQGPEFLTYFQNEAQLDKSGLPSDRFFAERPEGSVSTLKIQRTQQEDSAVYLCASSLARGYSSGNTIYFGEGSWLTVV.

This clonotype has a handful of counts. The V and J genes are TRBV20-1 and TRBJ2-5; 10 bases are a match to TRBD2. Germline trimming cut 4 bases from V and 11 bases from J; bases unmatched to any gene: 13. Per the germline V gene, CDR1 is DFQATT and CDR2 is SNEGSKA (reference sequence). The CDR3 runs to 14 residues. The CDR3 region is CSAILVLAGAPQYF. DNA for the CDR3: TGCAGTGCTATATTAGTTCTAGCGGGGGCCCCGCAGTACTTC.

The table lists this clonotype with a few counts. The V gene is TRBV7-2, the J gene TRBJ2-7; D unclear. Germline V gene lookup returns CDR1 SGHTA and CDR2 FQGNSA. The CDR3 is 14 amino acids. The V and J ends lost 5 bases and 0 bases respectively, with 11 bases between them. This chain's CDR3 is CASSQRVGSYEQYV. Written as DNA, the CDR3 is TGTGCCAGCAGCCAAAGGGTTGGCTCCTACGAGCAGTACGTC.

The chain has TRBV5-4 and TRBJ2-3; a possible D gene is TRBD2 (6 bases). Trimming removed 7 bases from V and 2 bases from J, with 17 bases in between. The germline gives CDR1 SGHNT, CDR2 YYREEE (reference sequence). The CDR3 has 15 residues. CDR3 bases: TGTGCCAGCGCGGCTATATGGGAGGACACAGATACGCAGTATTTT. Amino acids: CASAAIWEDTDTQYF.

The chain combines TRBV7-8 with TRBJ2-7, with a possible D match to TRBD2 (6 bases). CDR1 is SGHVS and CDR2 is FQNEAQ in the germline V gene. The CDR3 is 15 residues long. Trimming shortened V by 1 base and J by 5 bases, and 15 bases separated the two germline ends. In DNA, the CDR3 is TGTGCCAGCAGCTTAGGGCGCGGGGTGGTCGACGAGCAGTACTTC. Encoded protein: CASSLGRGVVDEQYF.

The V call is TRBV20-1, the J call TRBJ2-2; TRBD2 matches 9 bases. Trimming took 6 bases from V and 7 from J; bases not matched to a gene: 9. Germline assignment: CDR1 DFQATT and CDR2 SNEGSKA (reference sequence). The CDR3 spans 14 residues. The CDR3, as DNA: TGCAGTGCCACCGGCGGGGGGGGTGACGGGGAGCTGTTTTTT. Translating gives CSATGGGGDGELFF.

This clonotype was counted at least ten times. V gene TRBV7-9 combines with J gene TRBJ1-1, with D hard to call. The CDR3 spans 11 residues. V was cut by 5 bases and J by 6 bases, with 7 bases left in between. The V gene's germline CDR1 is SEHNR and CDR2 FQNEAQ (reference sequence). CDR3 residues: CASSPGPEAFF. The CDR3 DNA is TGTGCCAGCAGCCCCGGCCCTGAAGCTTTCTTT.

This clonotype was observed a few times. The rearrangement joins TRBV30 to TRBJ2-5; TRBD1 aligns across 9 bases. Germline CDR1 is GTSNPN and CDR2 is SVGIG (reference sequence). The CDR3 runs to 14 residues. Germline trimming cut 4 bases from V and 5 bases from J; bases unmatched to any gene: 8. The CDR3 DNA is TGTGCCTGGACCTTCGGACAGGGGCGGGAGACCCAGTACTTC. Translated, it gives CAWTFGQGRETQYF.

The CDR3 loop is CSVEESGADTQYF. DNA for the CDR3: TGCAGCGTTGAAGAGTCCGGGGCAGATACGCAGTATTTT. This chain links TRBV29-1 with TRBJ2-3; a possible D gene is TRBD2 (5 bases). There are 13 residues in the CDR3. Germline values: CDR1 SQVTM, CDR2 ANQGSEA. The ends were cut back, 0 bases at V and 4 bases at J, with 8 bases in the middle.

This clonotype occurred a few times. The chain links TRBV11-2 to TRBJ1-1, with 10 bases aligning to TRBD1. The germline V gene has CDR1 SGHAT and CDR2 FQNNGV. The CDR3 has 17 residues. J lost 4 bases, V lost 3 bases, and 11 bases had no gene match. DNA of the CDR3: TGTGCCAGCAGCTTCAGACCGGGACAGGGGCCAAGCACTGAAGCTTTCTTT. It is translated as CASSFRPGQGPSTEAFF.

The V gene is TRBV6-5, the J gene TRBJ1-1, with D maybe TRBD1 (5 bases). V gave up 6 bases and J gave up 5 bases, with 10 bases separating them. Per germline, CDR1 MNHEY and CDR2 SVGAGI. This CDR3 comprises 12 residues. The CDR3 DNA is TGTGCCAGCAGGTCGAAGGGGACTGAAGCTTTCTTT. This translates into CASRSKGTEAFF.

The rearrangement links TRBV20-1 to TRBJ2-7; perhaps D is TRBD1 or TRBD2 (6 bases each). The CDR3 extends over 14 amino acids. Germline V gene data show CDR1 as DFQATT and CDR2 as SNEGSKA (reference sequence). Between the trimmed V and J ends, which lost 5 bases and 0 bases, there was a span of 14 bases. CDR3 sequence: CSAQKGGGSYEQYV. The CDR3 bases are TGCAGTGCTCAGAAGGGGGGAGGCTCCTACGAGCAGTACGTC.

The rearrangement links TRBV5-1 to TRBJ2-3; D possibly uses TRBD1 or TRBD2 (6 bases each). The germline CDR1 and CDR2 sequences are SGHRS and YFSETQ. CDR3 size: 15 residues. V lost 0 bases and J lost 6, with 14 bases in between. The CDR3 region is CASSLEWGASDTQYF. As DNA, the CDR3 is TGCGCCAGCAGCTTGGAGTGGGGGGCCTCGGATACGCAGTATTTT.

This clonotype was seen a few times. J is TRBJ1-5 and V is TRBV4-2, with D maybe TRBD1 (5 bases). Germline CDR1 and CDR2: LGHNA and YNFKEQ. Trimming cost V 0 bases and J 9 bases, with 15 bases left between them. The CDR3 sequence is 15 residues long. CDR3 region: CASSQDRQGLLPQHF. CDR3 bases: TGTGCCAGCAGCCAAGATCGGCAGGGCCTATTGCCCCAGCATTTT.

This clonotype was counted a few times. The CDR3: CASSIRQGEEYSGELFF. The DNA for the CDR3 is TGCGCCAGCAGCATCCGACAGGGGGAAGAATATTCAGGGGAGCTGTTTTTT. The chain employs TRBV4-1 and TRBJ2-2; 9 bases align to TRBD1. The CDR3 loop spans 17 amino acids. Germline CDR1 MGHRA, CDR2 YSYEKL. After removal of 5 bases from V and 8 bases from J, the junction contained 15 bases not matched to a gene.

This chain connects TRBV27 to TRBJ2-5; D call uncertain. Trimming took off 5 bases at V and 5 bases at J, with 27 bases between the two ends. The CDR3 length is 18 residues. Per germline, CDR1 MNHEY and CDR2 SMNVEV (reference sequence). The CDR3 sequence: CASSLYQPGIAPRETQYF. CDR3 in DNA: TGTGCCAGCAGTCTATACCAACCGGGCATAGCCCCCAGGGAGACCCAGTACTTC.